The rows below give T cell receptor beta chains drawn from one sample of a study of cytomegalovirus exposure and HLA in healthy donors. The repertoire was sequenced with immunoSEQ multiplex PCR; TCRdb's copy has only in-frame clones and lacks some. The sample gives about 92,000 clones, over 75% of which show up once; approximately 7.4% is in the top ten. Sequencing was done on a sample of PBMCs. Receptors originate from a man aged 50-60 years in good health and CMV-seropositive. Both conserved end residues are part of each CDR3. Each record gives: CDR3 length, V gene, J gene, clone size, D gene, CDR3 protein, CDR3 DNA. D genes are given only for firm matches. Expanded clones get a size class; other rows say once, few or many, or leave the size out.

CDR3 length: 12; V gene: TRBV6-1; J gene: TRBJ2-2; clone size: -; D gene: -; CDR3 protein: CASGGRTGELFF; CDR3 DNA: TGTGCCAGCGGAGGACGTACCGGGGAGCTGTTTTTT
CDR3 length: 15; V gene: TRBV11-3; J gene: TRBJ2-1; clone size: -; D gene: -; CDR3 protein: CASSLFLGGHNEQFF; CDR3 DNA: TGTGCCAGCAGCCTTTTTTTGGGGGGGCACAATGAGCAGTTCTTC
CDR3 length: 16; V gene: TRBV4-3; J gene: TRBJ1-5; clone size: many; D gene: -; CDR3 protein: CASSQDAGQGNQPQHF; CDR3 DNA: TGCGCCAGCAGCCAAGATGCCGGCCAGGGAAATCAGCCCCAGCATTTT
CDR3 length: 14; V gene: TRBV7-6; J gene: TRBJ2-7; clone size: -; D gene: TRBD2; CDR3 protein: CASSSGLAGYEQYF; CDR3 DNA: TGTGCCAGCAGCTCGGGACTAGCGGGTTATGAGCAGTACTTC
CDR3 length: 14; V gene: TRBV19; J gene: TRBJ1-3; clone size: -; D gene: -; CDR3 protein: CASSTQEQRGTPRF; CDR3 DNA: TGTGCCAGTAGTACCCAGGAACAACGGGGAACACCACGATTT
CDR3 length: 14; V gene: TRBV7-2; J gene: TRBJ1-5; clone size: -; D gene: -; CDR3 protein: CASSQRGSNQPQHF; CDR3 DNA: TGTGCCAGCAGCCAAAGGGGTTCCAATCAGCCCCAGCATTTT
CDR3 length: 14; V gene: TRBV5-1; J gene: TRBJ1-2; clone size: -; D gene: -; CDR3 protein: CASSVQHGERGYTF; CDR3 DNA: TGCGCCAGCAGCGTCCAACACGGGGAGCGGGGCTACACCTTC
CDR3 length: 15; V gene: TRBV2; J gene: TRBJ1-3; clone size: -; D gene: -; CDR3 protein: CASSDGVSSGNTIYF; CDR3 DNA: TGTGCCAGCAGTGACGGGGTTAGCTCTGGAAACACCATATATTTT
CDR3 length: 17; V gene: TRBV27; J gene: TRBJ1-5; clone size: -; D gene: -; CDR3 protein: CASSTILGTGFNQPQHF; CDR3 DNA: TGTGCCAGCAGCACTATTTTAGGTACGGGGTTCAATCAGCCCCAGCACTTT
CDR3 length: 15; V gene: TRBV18; J gene: TRBJ2-7; clone size: -; D gene: TRBD1; CDR3 protein: CASSPSAGTAYEQYF; CDR3 DNA: TGTGCCAGCTCACCGTCCGCCGGGACAGCATACGAGCAGTACTTC
CDR3 length: 16; V gene: TRBV7-9; J gene: TRBJ2-2; clone size: -; D gene: TRBD2; CDR3 protein: CASSVTSGVNTGELFF; CDR3 DNA: TGTGCCAGCAGCGTAACTAGCGGGGTAAACACCGGGGAGCTGTTTTTT
CDR3 length: 15; V gene: TRBV11-1; J gene: TRBJ2-4; clone size: -; D gene: TRBD2; CDR3 protein: CASSTGGWTKNIQYF; CDR3 DNA: TGTGCCAGCAGCACGGGGGGATGGACCAAAAACATTCAGTACTTC
CDR3 length: 14; V gene: TRBV27; J gene: TRBJ1-6; clone size: few; D gene: TRBD1; CDR3 protein: CASSYRTGSSPLHF; CDR3 DNA: TGTGCCAGCAGCTACAGGACAGGGAGTTCACCCCTCCACTTT
CDR3 length: 17; V gene: TRBV19; J gene: TRBJ1-5; clone size: -; D gene: TRBD1; CDR3 protein: CASSFGTGGGSNQPQHF; CDR3 DNA: TGTGCCAGTAGTTTCGGGACAGGGGGCGGGAGCAATCAGCCCCAGCATTTT
CDR3 length: 13; V gene: TRBV10-3; J gene: TRBJ1-5; clone size: once; D gene: -; CDR3 protein: CAINSEGGQPQHF; CDR3 DNA: TGTGCCATTAATTCAGAGGGAGGCCAGCCCCAGCATTTT
CDR3 length: 16; V gene: TRBV10-3; J gene: TRBJ2-5; clone size: -; D gene: TRBD2; CDR3 protein: CAISETSGGGWETQYF; CDR3 DNA: TGTGCCATCAGTGAAACTAGCGGGGGAGGATGGGAGACCCAGTACTTC
CDR3 length: 14; V gene: TRBV19; J gene: TRBJ1-6; clone size: -; D gene: -; CDR3 protein: CASSGGTPNSPLHF; CDR3 DNA: TGTGCCAGTAGTGGCGGGACCCCTAATTCACCCCTCCACTTT
CDR3 length: 16; V gene: TRBV4-3; J gene: TRBJ1-4; clone size: few; D gene: TRBD1; CDR3 protein: CASSLGAGGMNEKLFF; CDR3 DNA: TGCGCCAGCAGCCTCGGGGCAGGGGGCATGAATGAAAAACTGTTTTTT
CDR3 length: 13; V gene: TRBV7-9; J gene: TRBJ2-3; clone size: -; D gene: -; CDR3 protein: CASSLGGGAPQYF; CDR3 DNA: TGTGCCAGCAGCTTAGGCGGAGGCGCCCCGCAGTATTTT
CDR3 length: 16; V gene: TRBV10-1; J gene: TRBJ1-5; clone size: -; D gene: TRBD1; CDR3 protein: CASMFQGGKKNQPQHF; CDR3 DNA: TGCGCCAGCATGTTCCAAGGGGGCAAGAAGAATCAGCCCCAGCATTTT
CDR3 length: 16; V gene: TRBV2; J gene: TRBJ2-5; clone size: -; D gene: TRBD2; CDR3 protein: CASRMGRTSEQETQYF; CDR3 DNA: TGTGCCAGCAGGATGGGGCGGACTAGTGAGCAAGAGACCCAGTACTTC
CDR3 length: 16; V gene: TRBV19; J gene: TRBJ1-1; clone size: -; D gene: TRBD1; CDR3 protein: CASSPNDGDRNTEAFF; CDR3 DNA: TGTGCCAGTAGCCCTAACGACGGGGACAGGAACACTGAAGCTTTCTTT
CDR3 length: 14; V gene: TRBV19; J gene: TRBJ1-2; clone size: -; D gene: -; CDR3 protein: CASSTPPDFYGYTF; CDR3 DNA: TGTGCCAGTAGTACCCCTCCGGACTTCTATGGCTACACCTTC
CDR3 length: 15; V gene: TRBV27; J gene: TRBJ2-7; clone size: few; D gene: TRBD1; CDR3 protein: CASSLRGDRVYEQYF; CDR3 DNA: TGTGCCAGCAGTTTACGGGGGGACAGGGTTTACGAGCAGTACTTC
CDR3 length: 14; V gene: TRBV18; J gene: TRBJ1-5; clone size: -; D gene: TRBD1; CDR3 protein: CASSPIGGNQPQNF; CDR3 DNA: TGTGCCAGCTCCCCCATAGGGGGCAATCAGCCCCAGAATTTT
CDR3 length: 14; V gene: TRBV10-3; J gene: TRBJ2-5; clone size: -; D gene: TRBD2; CDR3 protein: CAISASGGQETQYF; CDR3 DNA: TGTGCCATCAGTGCTAGCGGGGGACAAGAGACCCAGTACTTC
CDR3 length: 14; V gene: TRBV13; J gene: TRBJ2-7; clone size: -; D gene: TRBD2; CDR3 protein: CASIPCGGDYEQYF; CDR3 DNA: TGTGCCAGCATCCCTTGCGGGGGGGACTACGAGCAGTACTTC
CDR3 length: 17; V gene: TRBV4-3; J gene: TRBJ1-4; clone size: -; D gene: -; CDR3 protein: CASSQDSRAATNEKLFF; CDR3 DNA: TGCGCCAGCAGCCAAGACTCGAGGGCGGCAACTAATGAAAAACTGTTTTTT
CDR3 length: 16; V gene: TRBV7-9; J gene: TRBJ2-2; clone size: -; D gene: -; CDR3 protein: CASSSPPPGNTGELFF; CDR3 DNA: TGTGCCAGCAGCTCCCCACCACCGGGGAACACCGGGGAGCTGTTTTTT
CDR3 length: 15; V gene: TRBV9; J gene: TRBJ2-3; clone size: few; D gene: -; CDR3 protein: CASSVGGGASIAQYF; CDR3 DNA: TGTGCCAGCAGCGTTGGTGGGGGGGCCTCCATAGCGCAGTATTTT
CDR3 length: 12; V gene: TRBV28; J gene: TRBJ1-2; clone size: -; D gene: -; CDR3 protein: CASSRQAHGYTF; CDR3 DNA: TGTGCCAGCAGTAGGCAGGCCCATGGCTACACCTTC
CDR3 length: 14; V gene: TRBV7-2; J gene: TRBJ1-3; clone size: once; D gene: -; CDR3 protein: CASSFKSSGNTIYF; CDR3 DNA: TGTGCCAGCAGCTTCAAGAGCTCTGGAAACACCATATATTTT
CDR3 length: 15; V gene: TRBV29-1; J gene: TRBJ1-1; clone size: -; D gene: -; CDR3 protein: CSVEAAAPMNTEAFF; CDR3 DNA: TGCAGCGTTGAAGCGGCGGCACCCATGAACACTGAAGCTTTCTTT
CDR3 length: 15; V gene: TRBV30; J gene: TRBJ2-2; clone size: -; D gene: TRBD1; CDR3 protein: CAWSVGGRDTGELFF; CDR3 DNA: TGTGCCTGGAGTGTAGGGGGCAGGGACACCGGGGAGCTGTTTTTT
CDR3 length: 16; V gene: TRBV5-1; J gene: TRBJ1-3; clone size: once; D gene: TRBD1; CDR3 protein: CASSLLTGVAGNTIYF; CDR3 DNA: TGCGCCAGCAGCTTATTGACAGGGGTGGCTGGAAACACCATATATTTT
CDR3 length: 15; V gene: TRBV6-5; J gene: TRBJ1-2; clone size: -; D gene: TRBD1; CDR3 protein: CASTFGQGAWYGYTF; CDR3 DNA: TGTGCCAGCACCTTCGGACAGGGGGCTTGGTATGGCTACACCTTC
CDR3 length: 14; V gene: TRBV12-1; J gene: TRBJ1-5; clone size: -; D gene: -; CDR3 protein: CASSSGQSNQPQHF; CDR3 DNA: TGTGCCAGCAGCTCCGGACAGAGCAATCAGCCCCAGCATTTT
CDR3 length: 10; V gene: TRBV5-8; J gene: TRBJ2-7; clone size: -; D gene: -; CDR3 protein: CASSFNEQYF; CDR3 DNA: TGTGCCAGCAGCTTTAACGAGCAGTACTTC
CDR3 length: 16; V gene: TRBV7-6; J gene: TRBJ2-1; clone size: -; D gene: TRBD2; CDR3 protein: CASSPLGRDPYNEQFF; CDR3 DNA: TGTGCCAGCAGCCCCTTAGGGAGGGATCCCTACAATGAGCAGTTCTTC
CDR3 length: 15; V gene: TRBV5-1; J gene: TRBJ2-3; clone size: -; D gene: TRBD2; CDR3 protein: CASSSGLAGRDTQYF; CDR3 DNA: TGCGCCAGCAGCTCGGGACTAGCGGGGCGTGACACGCAGTATTTT
CDR3 length: 14; V gene: TRBV7-2; J gene: TRBJ2-3; clone size: -; D gene: TRBD2; CDR3 protein: CASSSLAGQDTQYF; CDR3 DNA: TGTGCCAGCAGCTCGTTAGCGGGGCAAGATACGCAGTATTTT
CDR3 length: 20; V gene: TRBV9; J gene: TRBJ2-2; clone size: -; D gene: -; CDR3 protein: CASSVDWGEDPGQNPGELFF; CDR3 DNA: TGTGCCAGCAGCGTAGATTGGGGTGAGGATCCAGGGCAGAATCCCGGGGAGCTGTTTTTT